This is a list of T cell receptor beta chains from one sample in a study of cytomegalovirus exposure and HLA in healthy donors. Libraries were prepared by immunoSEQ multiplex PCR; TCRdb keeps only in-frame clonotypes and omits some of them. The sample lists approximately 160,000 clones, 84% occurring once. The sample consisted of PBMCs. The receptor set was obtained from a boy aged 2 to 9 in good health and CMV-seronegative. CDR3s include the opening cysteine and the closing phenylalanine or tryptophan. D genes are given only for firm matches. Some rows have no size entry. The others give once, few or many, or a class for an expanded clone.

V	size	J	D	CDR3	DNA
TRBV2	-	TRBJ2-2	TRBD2	CASRSSGRAFTGELFF	TGTGCCAGCAGGAGTAGCGGGAGGGCCTTCACCGGGGAGCTGTTTTTT
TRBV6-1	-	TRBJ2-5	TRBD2	CASSGSAGGPETQYF	TGTGCCAGCAGTGGTTCTGCGGGAGGGCCAGAGACCCAGTACTTC
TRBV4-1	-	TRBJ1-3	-	CASSQDRGSGNTIYF	TGCGCCAGCAGCCAAGACAGGGGCTCTGGAAACACCATATATTTT
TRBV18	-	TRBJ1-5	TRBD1	CASSPGTGSAQPQHF	TGTGCCAGCTCACCCGGGACAGGGTCTGCTCAGCCCCAGCATTTT
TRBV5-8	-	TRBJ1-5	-	CASSLSSGAPNQPQHF	TGTGCCAGCAGCTTGTCGTCAGGGGCTCCCAATCAGCCCCAGCATTTT
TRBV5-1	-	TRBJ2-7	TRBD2	CASSDGTSNAYEQYF	TGCGCCAGCAGCGACGGGACTAGCAATGCCTACGAGCAGTACTTC
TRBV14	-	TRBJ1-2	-	CASSQGGRDYGYTF	TGTGCCAGCAGCCAGGGGGGGCGCGACTATGGCTACACCTTC
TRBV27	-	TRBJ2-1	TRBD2	CASSPGTSGRRFF	TGTGCCAGCAGTCCCGGGACTAGCGGGAGGAGATTCTTC
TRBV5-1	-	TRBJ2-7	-	CASSLSRSLEQYF	TGCGCCAGCAGCTTGAGCCGGTCCCTCGAGCAGTACTTC
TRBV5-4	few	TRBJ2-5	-	CASSSIGEETQYF	TGTGCCAGCAGCTCGATAGGGGAAGAGACCCAGTACTTC
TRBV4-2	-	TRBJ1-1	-	CASSQDPMNTEAFF	TGTGCCAGCAGCCAAGATCCCATGAACACTGAAGCTTTCTTT
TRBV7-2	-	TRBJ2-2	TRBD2	CASSLLGLANTGELFF	TGTGCCAGCAGCTTATTAGGACTAGCGAACACCGGGGAGCTGTTTTTT
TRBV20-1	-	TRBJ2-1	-	CSARKRSEQFF	TGCAGTGCTAGGAAGAGGAGTGAGCAGTTCTTC
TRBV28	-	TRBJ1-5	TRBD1	CASSFHRGVGAQHF	TGTGCCAGCAGTTTTCACAGGGGGGTGGGGGCCCAGCATTTT
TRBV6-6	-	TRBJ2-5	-	CASSYGQGGQGETQYF	TGTGCCAGCAGTTACGGTCAGGGAGGCCAGGGAGAGACCCAGTACTTC
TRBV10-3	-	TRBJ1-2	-	CAISESEVGYGYTF	TGTGCCATCAGTGAGTCGGAGGTTGGCTATGGCTACACCTTC
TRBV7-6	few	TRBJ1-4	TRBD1	CASSPTGASGEKLFF	TGTGCCAGCAGCCCCACAGGGGCGAGTGGTGAAAAACTGTTTTTT
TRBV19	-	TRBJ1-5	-	CASSNDGYSNQPQHF	TGTGCCAGTAGTAACGACGGGTATAGCAATCAGCCCCAGCATTTT
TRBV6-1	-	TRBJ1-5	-	CASLAGINQPQHF	TGTGCCAGCTTGGCAGGGATTAATCAGCCCCAGCATTTT
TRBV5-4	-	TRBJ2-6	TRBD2	CASSSVAGASGANVLTF	TGTGCCAGCAGCTCCGTAGCGGGAGCTTCTGGGGCCAACGTCCTGACTTTC
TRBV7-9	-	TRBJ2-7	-	CASSLSSGNEQYF	TGTGCCAGCAGCTTAAGCTCAGGGAACGAGCAGTACTTC
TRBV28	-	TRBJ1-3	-	CASRLQVPGNTIYF	TGTGCCAGCAGATTACAGGTCCCTGGAAACACCATATATTTT
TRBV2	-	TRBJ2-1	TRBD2	CASEGGTSGVSSYNEQFF	TGTGCCAGCGAGGGGGGGACTAGCGGGGTGAGCTCCTACAATGAGCAGTTCTTC
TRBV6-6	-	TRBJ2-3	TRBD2	CASSVRLAGRDTQYF	TGTGCCAGCAGTGTTCGACTAGCGGGAAGGGATACGCAGTATTTT
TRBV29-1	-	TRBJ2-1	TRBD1	CSVEPTGPYNEQFF	TGCAGCGTTGAACCGACAGGGCCCTACAATGAGCAGTTCTTC
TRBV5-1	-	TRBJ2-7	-	CASSLGQGPYEQYF	TGCGCCAGCAGCTTGGGTCAGGGGCCCTACGAGCAGTACTTC
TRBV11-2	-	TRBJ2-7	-	CASSLDRGHEQYF	TGTGCCAGCAGCTTAGACAGGGGCCACGAGCAGTACTTC
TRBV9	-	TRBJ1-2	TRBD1	CASSLQDRANYGYTF	TGTGCCAGCAGCCTCCAGGACAGGGCAAACTATGGCTACACCTTC
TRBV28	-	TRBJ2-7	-	CASSLFRLEGFYEQYF	TGTGCCAGCAGTTTATTTCGACTAGAAGGGTTTTACGAGCAGTACTTC
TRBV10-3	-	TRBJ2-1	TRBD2	CAISELTPSRGSSYNEQFF	TGTGCCATCAGTGAGTTAACCCCGTCCCGCGGGAGCTCCTACAATGAGCAGTTCTTC
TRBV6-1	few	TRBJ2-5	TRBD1	CASSISTGITETQYF	TGTGCCAGCAGTATCTCGACAGGGATTACGGAGACCCAGTACTTC
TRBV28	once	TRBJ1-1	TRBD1	CASLTLGQGNTEAFF	TGTGCCAGTCTCACCCTGGGACAGGGTAACACTGAAGCTTTCTTT
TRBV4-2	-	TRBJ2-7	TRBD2	CASSQDKTSGMNYEQYF	TGTGCCAGCAGCCAAGATAAGACTAGCGGGATGAACTACGAGCAGTACTTC
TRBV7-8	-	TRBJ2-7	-	CASSPKGGHRYFPYEQYF	TGTGCCAGCAGCCCAAAGGGGGGGCACCGGTATTTCCCCTACGAGCAGTACTTC
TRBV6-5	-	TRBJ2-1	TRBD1	CASTKQGQPYNEQFF	TGTGCCAGCACCAAACAGGGGCAGCCTTACAATGAGCAGTTCTTC
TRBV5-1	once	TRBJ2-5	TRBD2	CASTFQAGEETQYF	TGCGCCAGCACCTTTCAAGCGGGAGAAGAGACCCAGTACTTC
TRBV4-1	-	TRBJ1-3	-	CASSLGTLSGNTIYF	TGCGCCAGCAGCTTGGGGACTCTTAGTGGAAACACCATATATTTT
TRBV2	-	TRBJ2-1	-	CASSRTLSYNEQFF	TGTGCCAGCAGCCGGACTTTGTCCTACAATGAACAGTTCTTC
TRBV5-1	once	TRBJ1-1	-	CASSEQGMVNTEAFF	TGCGCCAGCAGCGAGCAGGGGATGGTGAACACTGAAGCTTTCTTT
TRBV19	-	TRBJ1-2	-	CASWGGAVYGYTF	TGTGCCAGTTGGGGGGGCGCAGTCTATGGCTACACCTTC
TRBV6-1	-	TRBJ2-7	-	CASSEEVGGPYEQYF	TGTGCCAGCAGTGAAGAGGTGGGAGGCCCCTACGAGCAGTACTTC
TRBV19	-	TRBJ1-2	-	CASSIGQYYGYTF	TGTGCCAGTAGTATCGGACAGTACTATGGCTACACCTTC
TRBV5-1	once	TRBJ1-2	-	CASSLYWADNYGYTF	TGCGCCAGCAGCTTATACTGGGCAGACAACTATGGCTACACCTTC
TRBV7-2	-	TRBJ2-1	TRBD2	CASSATRTGTSGRMNEQFF	TGTGCCAGCAGCGCAACCCGAACCGGGACTAGCGGGAGAATGAATGAGCAGTTCTTC
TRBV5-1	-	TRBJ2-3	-	CASSYNVAASTDTQYF	TGCGCCAGCAGCTATAATGTAGCGGCCTCCACAGATACGCAGTATTTT
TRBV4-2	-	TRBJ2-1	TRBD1	CASSQSTGEEFF	TGTGCCAGCAGCCAAAGTACAGGGGAAGAGTTCTTC
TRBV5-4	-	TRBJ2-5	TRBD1	CASRGMDRGRETQYF	TGTGCCAGCAGGGGGATGGACAGGGGCAGAGAGACCCAGTACTTC
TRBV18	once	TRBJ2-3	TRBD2	CASSPLAANTDTQYF	TGTGCCAGCTCACCCCTAGCGGCAAACACAGATACGCAGTATTTT
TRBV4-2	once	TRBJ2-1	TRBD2	CASSQDAPSGIWQFF	TGTGCCAGCAGCCAAGATGCCCCGAGCGGGATTTGGCAGTTCTTC